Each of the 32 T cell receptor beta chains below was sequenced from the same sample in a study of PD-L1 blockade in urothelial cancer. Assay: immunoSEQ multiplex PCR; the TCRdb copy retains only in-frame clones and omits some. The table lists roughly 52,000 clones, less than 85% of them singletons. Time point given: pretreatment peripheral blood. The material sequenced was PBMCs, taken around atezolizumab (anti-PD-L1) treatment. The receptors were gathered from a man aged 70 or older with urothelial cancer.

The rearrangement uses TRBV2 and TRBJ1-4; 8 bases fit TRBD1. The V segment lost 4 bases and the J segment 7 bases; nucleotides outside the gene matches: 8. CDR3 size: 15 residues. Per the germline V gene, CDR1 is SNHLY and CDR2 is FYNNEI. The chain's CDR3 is CASSAQDRVSEKLFF. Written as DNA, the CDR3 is TGTGCCAGCAGTGCTCAGGACAGGGTTAGTGAAAAACTGTTTTTT.

CDR3 coding DNA: TGTGCCAGCAGCGCTGTGGTGGGACTAGCGGGTTACGAGCAGTACTTC. Translating it yields CASSAVVGLAGYEQYF. The chain employs TRBV11-2 and TRBJ2-7; 12 bases match TRBD2. This CDR3 is built from 16 residues. The V segment lost 5 bases and the J segment 4 bases; nucleotides outside the gene matches: 9. Per the germline V gene, CDR1 is SGHAT and CDR2 is FQNNGV.

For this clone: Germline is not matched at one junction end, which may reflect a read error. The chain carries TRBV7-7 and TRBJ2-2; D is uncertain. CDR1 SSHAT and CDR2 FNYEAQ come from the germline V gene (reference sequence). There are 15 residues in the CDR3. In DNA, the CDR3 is TGTGCTAGCAGCTTAGAACTAAAGAACACCGGGGAGCTGTTTTTT. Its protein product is CASSLELKNTGELFF.

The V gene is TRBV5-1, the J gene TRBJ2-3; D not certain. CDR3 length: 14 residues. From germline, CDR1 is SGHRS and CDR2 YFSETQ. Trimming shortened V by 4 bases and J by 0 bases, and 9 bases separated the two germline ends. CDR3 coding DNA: TGCGCCAGCAGCCTGCTTCGGAGCACAGATACGCAGTATTTT. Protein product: CASSLLRSTDTQYF.

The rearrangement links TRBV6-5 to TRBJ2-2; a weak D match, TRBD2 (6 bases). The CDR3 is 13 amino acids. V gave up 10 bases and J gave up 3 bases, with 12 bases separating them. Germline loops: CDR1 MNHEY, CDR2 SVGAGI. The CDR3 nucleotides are TGTGCCACCACATGGGGGGACACCGGGGAGCTGTTTTTT. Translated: CATTWGDTGELFF.

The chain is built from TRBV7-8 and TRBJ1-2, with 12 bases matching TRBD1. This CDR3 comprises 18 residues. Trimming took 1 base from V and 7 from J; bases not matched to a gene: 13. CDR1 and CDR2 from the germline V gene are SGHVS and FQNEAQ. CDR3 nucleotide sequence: TGTGCCAGCAGCTTAGTCCAAGCCGGGACAGGGGGCGCTTTTGGCTACACCTTC. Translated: CASSLVQAGTGGAFGYTF.

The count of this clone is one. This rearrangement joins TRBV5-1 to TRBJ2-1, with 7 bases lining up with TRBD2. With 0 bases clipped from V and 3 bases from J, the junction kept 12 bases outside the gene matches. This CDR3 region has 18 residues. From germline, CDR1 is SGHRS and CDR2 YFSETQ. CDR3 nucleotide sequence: TGCGCCAGCAGCTTGGGCCTAATTGGCGGGAGCCTCTACAATGAGCAGTTCTTC. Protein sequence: CASSLGLIGGSLYNEQFF.

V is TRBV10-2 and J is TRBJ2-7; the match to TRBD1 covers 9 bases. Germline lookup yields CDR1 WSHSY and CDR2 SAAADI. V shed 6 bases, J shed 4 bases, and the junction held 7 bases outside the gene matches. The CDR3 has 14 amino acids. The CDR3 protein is CASRAAGTGYEQYF. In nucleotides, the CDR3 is TGCGCCAGCAGGGCCGCCGGGACAGGGTACGAGCAGTACTTC.

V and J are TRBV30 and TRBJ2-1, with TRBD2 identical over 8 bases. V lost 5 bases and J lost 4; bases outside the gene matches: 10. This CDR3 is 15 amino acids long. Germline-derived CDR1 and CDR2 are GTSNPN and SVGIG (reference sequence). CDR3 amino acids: CAWSPGLGSYNEQFF. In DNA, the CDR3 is TGTGCCTGGTCTCCGGGACTAGGGTCGTACAATGAGCAGTTCTTC.

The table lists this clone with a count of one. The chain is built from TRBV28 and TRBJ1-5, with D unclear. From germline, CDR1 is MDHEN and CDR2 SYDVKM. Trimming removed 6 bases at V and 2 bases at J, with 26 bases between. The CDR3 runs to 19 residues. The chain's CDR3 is CASSQIARTGPTGNQPQHF. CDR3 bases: TGTGCCAGCAGCCAAATCGCCCGCACTGGGCCGACGGGCAATCAGCCCCAGCATTTT.

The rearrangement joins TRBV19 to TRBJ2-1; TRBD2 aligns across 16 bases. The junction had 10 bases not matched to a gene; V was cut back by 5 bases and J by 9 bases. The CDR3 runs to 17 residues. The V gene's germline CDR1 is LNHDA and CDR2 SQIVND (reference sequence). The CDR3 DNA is TGTGCCAGTAGTCCCAGGGGGACTAGCGGGAGGGCCGGTGAGCAGTTCTTC. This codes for CASSPRGTSGRAGEQFF.

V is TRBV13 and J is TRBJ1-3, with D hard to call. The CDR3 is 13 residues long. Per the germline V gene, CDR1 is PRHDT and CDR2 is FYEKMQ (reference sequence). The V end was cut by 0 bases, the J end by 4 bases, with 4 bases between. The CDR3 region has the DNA TGTGCCAGCAGCTTAGGACAGGGAAACACCATATATTTT. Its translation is CASSLGQGNTIYF.

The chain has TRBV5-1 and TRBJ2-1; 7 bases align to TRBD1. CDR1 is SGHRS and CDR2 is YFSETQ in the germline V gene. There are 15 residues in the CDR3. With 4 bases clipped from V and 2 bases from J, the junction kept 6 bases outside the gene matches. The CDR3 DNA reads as TGCGCCAGCAGCCAGCGACAGGGACCCTACAATGAGCAGTTCTTC. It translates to CASSQRQGPYNEQFF.

CDR3 sequence reads: CASSPISDRLHEQYF. CDR3 sequence (DNA): TGTGCCAGCAGTCCCATAAGTGACAGGCTCCACGAGCAGTACTTC. The chain joins TRBV28 to TRBJ2-7, with a weak D call TRBD1 (6 bases). Trimming pared 5 bases from V and 5 bases from J, leaving 19 bases between. This CDR3 has 15 amino acids. Germline V CDR1 and CDR2: MDHEN, SYDVKM.

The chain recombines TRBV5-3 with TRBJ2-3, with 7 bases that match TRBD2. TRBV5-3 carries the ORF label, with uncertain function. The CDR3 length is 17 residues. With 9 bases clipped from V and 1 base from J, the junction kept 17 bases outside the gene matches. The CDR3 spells CATPSREIGRGTDTQYF. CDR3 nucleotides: TGTGCCACGCCTTCACGGGAAATTGGGAGGGGCACAGATACGCAGTATTTT.

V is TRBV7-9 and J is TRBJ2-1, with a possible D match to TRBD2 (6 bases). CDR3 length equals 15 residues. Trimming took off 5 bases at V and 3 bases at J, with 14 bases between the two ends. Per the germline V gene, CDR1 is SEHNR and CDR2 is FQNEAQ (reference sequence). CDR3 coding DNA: TGTGCCAGCAGCCAGTTGGTGGGGGGCTACAATGAGCAGTTCTTC. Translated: CASSQLVGGYNEQFF.

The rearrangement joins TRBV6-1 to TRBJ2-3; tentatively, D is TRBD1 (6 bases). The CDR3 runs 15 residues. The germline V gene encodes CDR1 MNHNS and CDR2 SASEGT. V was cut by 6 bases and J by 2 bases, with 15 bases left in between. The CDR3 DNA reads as TGTGCCAGCAGCCCTCAGGGGCAGAACACAGATACGCAGTATTTT. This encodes CASSPQGQNTDTQYF.

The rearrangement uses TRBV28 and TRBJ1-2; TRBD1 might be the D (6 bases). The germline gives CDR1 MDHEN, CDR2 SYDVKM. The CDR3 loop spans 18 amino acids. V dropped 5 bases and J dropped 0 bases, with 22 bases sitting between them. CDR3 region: CASSPLRGGSHPNYGYTF. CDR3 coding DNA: TGTGCCAGCAGTCCCTTAAGGGGGGGTTCCCATCCTAACTATGGCTACACCTTC.

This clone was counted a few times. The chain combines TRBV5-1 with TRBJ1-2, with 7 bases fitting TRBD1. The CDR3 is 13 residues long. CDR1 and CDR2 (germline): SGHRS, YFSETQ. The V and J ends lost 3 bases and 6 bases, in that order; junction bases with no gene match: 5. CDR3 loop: CASSSTGEDGYTF. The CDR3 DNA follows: TGCGCCAGCAGCTCCACAGGGGAAGATGGCTACACCTTC.

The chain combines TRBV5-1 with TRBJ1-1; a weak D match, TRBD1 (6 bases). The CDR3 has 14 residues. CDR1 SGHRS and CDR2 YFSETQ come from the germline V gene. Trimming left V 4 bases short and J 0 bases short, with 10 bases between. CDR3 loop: CASSPDSMNTEAFF. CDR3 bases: TGCGCCAGCAGCCCGGACAGTATGAACACTGAAGCTTTCTTT.

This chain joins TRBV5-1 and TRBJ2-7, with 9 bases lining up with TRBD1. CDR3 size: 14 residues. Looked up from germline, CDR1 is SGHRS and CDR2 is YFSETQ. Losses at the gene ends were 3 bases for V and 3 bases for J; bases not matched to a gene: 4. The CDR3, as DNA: TGCGCCAGCAGCTCAGGGACAGGGAACTACGAGCAGTACTTC. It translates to CASSSGTGNYEQYF.

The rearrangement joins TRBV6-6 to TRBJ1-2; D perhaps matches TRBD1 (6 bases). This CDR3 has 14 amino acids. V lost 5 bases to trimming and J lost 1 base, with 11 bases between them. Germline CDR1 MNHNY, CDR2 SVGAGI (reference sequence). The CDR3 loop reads CASSQTGLNYGYTF. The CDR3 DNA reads TGTGCCAGCAGTCAGACAGGCCTTAACTATGGCTACACCTTC.

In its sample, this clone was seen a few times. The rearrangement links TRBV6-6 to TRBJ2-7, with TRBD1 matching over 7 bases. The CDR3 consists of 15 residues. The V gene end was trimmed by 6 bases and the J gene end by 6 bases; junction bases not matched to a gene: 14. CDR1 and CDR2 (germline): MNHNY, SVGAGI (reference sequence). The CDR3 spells CASRRVGGQRPEQYF. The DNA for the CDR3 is TGTGCCAGCAGGCGGGTAGGGGGACAGAGGCCCGAGCAGTACTTC.

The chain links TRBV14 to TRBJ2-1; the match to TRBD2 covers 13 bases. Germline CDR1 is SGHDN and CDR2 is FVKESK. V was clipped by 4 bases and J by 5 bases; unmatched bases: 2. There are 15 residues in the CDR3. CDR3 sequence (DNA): TGTGCCAGCAGCCTTGGACTAGCGGGGGACAATGAGCAGTTCTTC. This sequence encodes CASSLGLAGDNEQFF.

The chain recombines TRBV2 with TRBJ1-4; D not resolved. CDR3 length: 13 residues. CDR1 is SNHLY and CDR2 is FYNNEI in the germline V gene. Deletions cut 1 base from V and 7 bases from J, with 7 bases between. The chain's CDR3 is CASSEGASEKLFF. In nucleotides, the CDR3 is TGTGCCAGCAGTGAAGGAGCGAGTGAAAAACTGTTTTTT.

As DNA, the CDR3 is TGCGCCAGCAGCACCGAACGGAGCCCGGGGCAGTTCTTC. This encodes CASSTERSPGQFF. The chain links TRBV5-1 to TRBJ2-1; D not resolved. The CDR3 is 13 residues long. Germline assignment: CDR1 SGHRS and CDR2 YFSETQ. Trimming left V 4 bases short and J 12 bases short, with 17 bases between.

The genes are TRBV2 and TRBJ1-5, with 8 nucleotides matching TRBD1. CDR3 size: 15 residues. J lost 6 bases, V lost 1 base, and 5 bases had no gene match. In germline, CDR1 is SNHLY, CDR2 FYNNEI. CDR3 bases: TGTGCCAGCAGTGAAGGGACAGGGAAGCGTCAGCCCCAGCATTTT. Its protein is CASSEGTGKRQPQHF.

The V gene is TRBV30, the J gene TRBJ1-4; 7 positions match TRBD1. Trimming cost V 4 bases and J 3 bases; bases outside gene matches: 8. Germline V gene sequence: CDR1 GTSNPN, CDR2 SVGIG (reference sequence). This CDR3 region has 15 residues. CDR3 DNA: TGTGCCTGGAAACCATTCGGGACAGCTAATGAAAAACTGTTTTTT. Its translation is CAWKPFGTANEKLFF.

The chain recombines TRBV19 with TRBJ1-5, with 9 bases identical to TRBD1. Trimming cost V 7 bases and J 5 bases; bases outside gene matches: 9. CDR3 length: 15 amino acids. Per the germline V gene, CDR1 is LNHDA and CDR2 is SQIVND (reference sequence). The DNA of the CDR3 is TGTGCCAGTACCCTGACAGGGGGGGTTGATCAGCCCCAGCATTTT. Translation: CASTLTGGVDQPQHF.

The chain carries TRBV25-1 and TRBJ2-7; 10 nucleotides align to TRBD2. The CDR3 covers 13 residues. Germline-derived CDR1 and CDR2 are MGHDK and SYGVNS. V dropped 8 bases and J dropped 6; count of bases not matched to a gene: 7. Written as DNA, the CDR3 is TGTGCCAGCGGAGCTAGCGGGAGCGCCGAGCAGTACTTC. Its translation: CASGASGSAEQYF.

The CDR3 DNA reads as TGTGCCATCACCAACAGGGGTGGAGACACTGAAGCTTTCTTT. This sequence encodes CAITNRGGDTEAFF. The J gene is TRBJ1-1, the V gene TRBV10-3; 7 bases map to TRBD1. This CDR3 contains 14 residues. Germline V lookup: CDR1 ENHRY, CDR2 SYGVKD. The V segment lost 7 bases and the J segment 3 bases; nucleotides outside the gene matches: 8.

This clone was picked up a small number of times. The CDR3 sequence is CASQQGENQPQHF. CDR3 nucleotides: TGTGCCAGCCAGCAGGGCGAAAATCAGCCCCAGCATTTT. This rearrangement joins TRBV18 to TRBJ1-5, with a weak D call TRBD1 (5 bases). CDR3 length equals 13 residues. Germline V gene sequence: CDR1 KGHSH, CDR2 LQKENI. Trimming took 8 bases from V and 4 from J, leaving 12 bases between them.